The entry below gives a single T cell receptor beta chain sequence along with its context. Its antigen is unidentified. Other DNA sequences in the sample encode the same CDR3. The CDR3 is 12 amino acids. V was cut by 2 bases and J by 4 bases, with 6 bases left in between. Germline values: CDR1 MNHNS, CDR2 SASEGT. These data originate in a study of shared clonotypes between healthy human individuals. Study-wide results and limits: Generation of non-shared clonotypes was less probable than generation of clonotypes shared by all four donors.

Profiling relied on immunoSEQ multiplex PCR, and the TCRdb table lists in-frame clones only, not all of them. Found here are 950,000 to 1,100,000 clones, around 74% of them singletons; the top ten hold around 1.5%. The sequence was obtained from a man aged 18 to 29 in good health. The chain uses TRBV6-1 and TRBJ2-7; D not resolved. The source material was memory CD4+ T cells sorted from blood. Subset denoted: CD45RA-negative fraction. The CDR3 DNA sequence: TGTGCCAGCAGTGAAATTGGATACGAGCAGTACTTC. Amino acid sequence: CASSEIGYEQYF.